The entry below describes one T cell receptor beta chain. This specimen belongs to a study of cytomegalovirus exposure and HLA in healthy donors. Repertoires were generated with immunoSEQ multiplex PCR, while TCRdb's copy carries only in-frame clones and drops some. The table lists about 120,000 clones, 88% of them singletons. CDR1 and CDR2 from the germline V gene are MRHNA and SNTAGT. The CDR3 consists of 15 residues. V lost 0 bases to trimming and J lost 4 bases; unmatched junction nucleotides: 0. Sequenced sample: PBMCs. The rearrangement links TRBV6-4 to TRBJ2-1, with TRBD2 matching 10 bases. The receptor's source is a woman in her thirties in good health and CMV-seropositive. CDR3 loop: CASSDSTSGYNEQFF. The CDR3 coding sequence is TGTGCCAGCAGTGACTCGACTAGCGGGTACAATGAGCAGTTCTTC.